There are many counts of the clone carrying this TCR beta chain. The TCR beta CDR3 regions underwent amplification using RNA transcripts as the source. The HTBI primer set was used in a first-round RT-PCR of the TCR CDR3. TCRdb reprocessed the multiplex PCR reads via MiXCR and lists one record per CDR3 protein. The data show some 510,000 distinct CDR3 sequences, roughly 20% seen once. These data come from a study of T cells in Graves' hyperthyroidism and ophthalmopathy. Hyperthyroidism in the patients, aged 18 to 65, was newly diagnosed and under 2 months in duration. Exclusion of patients followed from uncontrolled infection, other autoimmune disease, pregnancy or lactation. The source of the PBMCs was more than 9.5 ml of fresh peripheral blood. Trimming cost V 2 bases and J 7 bases; bases outside gene matches: 5. The germline V gene encodes CDR1 MNHNS and CDR2 SASEGT. The CDR3 spans 14 residues.

This TCR was recovered from a man younger than 35 with Graves' hyperthyroidism. Specimen: blood. The V call is TRBV6-1, the J call TRBJ1-2; 9 bases are shared with TRBD1. CDR3 DNA sequence: TGTGCCAGCAGTGAATATACAGGGGGCTTTGGCTACACCTTC. Amino acids: CASSEYTGGFGYTF.